The clone carrying this T cell receptor (beta chain) appeared many times. Trimming removed 2 bases from V and 5 bases from J, with 13 bases in between. The length of the CDR3 is 14 residues. A library of TCRbeta sequences, prepared with unique molecular identifiers, was generated. TCRdb re-called the PCR reads with MiXCR, one entry per CDR3 protein. This table holds some 240,000 distinct CDR3 sequences, approximately 9.9% found once. This sample is drawn from a study of T-cell reconstitution after alpha-beta-depleted transplantation in children. This specimen consisted of PBMCs from the stem cell graft donor, obtained from the stem cell graft. The sequence came from a human donor who donated a stem cell graft to a child with SCID. This chain links TRBV12-3 or TRBV12-4 with TRBJ2-7; possibly TRBD1 or TRBD2 for D (5 bases each). DNA of the CDR3: TGTGCCAGCAGTTTACTGGGGGACCGGGACGAGCAGTACTTC. Its translation: CASSLLGDRDEQYF.